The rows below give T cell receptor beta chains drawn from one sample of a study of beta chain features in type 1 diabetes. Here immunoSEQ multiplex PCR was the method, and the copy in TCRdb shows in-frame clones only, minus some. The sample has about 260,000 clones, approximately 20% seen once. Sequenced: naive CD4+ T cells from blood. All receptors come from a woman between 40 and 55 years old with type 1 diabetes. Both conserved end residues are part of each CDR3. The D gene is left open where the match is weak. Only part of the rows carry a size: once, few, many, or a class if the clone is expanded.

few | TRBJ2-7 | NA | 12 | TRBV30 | CAWSGGGIEQYF | TGTGCCTGGAGTGGGGGCGGGATCGAGCAGTACTTC
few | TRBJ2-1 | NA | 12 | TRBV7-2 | CASSLSYNEQFF | TGTGCCAGCAGCCTGTCCTACAATGAGCAGTTCTTC
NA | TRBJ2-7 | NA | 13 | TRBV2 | CASCGILSYEQYF | TGTGCCAGCTGCGGGATTCTCTCCTACGAGCAGTACTTC
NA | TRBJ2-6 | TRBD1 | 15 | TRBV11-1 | CASSSTGAGANVLTF | TGTGCCAGCAGCTCAACAGGGGCTGGGGCCAACGTCCTGACTTTC
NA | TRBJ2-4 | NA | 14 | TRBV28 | CASSDTGWENIQYF | TGTGCCAGCAGTGACACAGGGTGGGAAAACATTCAGTACTTC
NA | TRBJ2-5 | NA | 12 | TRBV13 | CASSPREETQYF | TGTGCCAGCAGCCCCCGGGAAGAGACCCAGTACTTC
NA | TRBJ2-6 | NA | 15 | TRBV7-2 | CASSLGQIRANVLTF | TGTGCCAGCAGCTTAGGACAGATCCGCGCCAACGTCCTGACTTTC
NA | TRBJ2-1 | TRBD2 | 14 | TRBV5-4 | CASSLRLAGERQFF | TGTGCCAGCAGCTTGAGACTAGCGGGAGAAAGGCAGTTCTTC
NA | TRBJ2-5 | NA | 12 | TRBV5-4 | CASSLSVETQYF | TGTGCCAGCAGCTTGTCGGTGGAGACCCAGTACTTC
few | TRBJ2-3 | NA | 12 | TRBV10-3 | CAIRGESDTQYF | TGTGCCATCAGGGGAGAATCAGATACGCAGTATTTT
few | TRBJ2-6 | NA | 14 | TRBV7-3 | CASSGPGGANVLTF | TGTGCCAGCAGCGGACCGGGAGGGGCCAACGTCCTGACTTTC
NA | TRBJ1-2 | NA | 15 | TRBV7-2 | CASSSHRESHYGYTF | TGTGCCAGCAGCTCACACAGGGAGTCGCACTATGGCTACACCTTC
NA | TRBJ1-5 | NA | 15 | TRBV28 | CASSSPTGINQPQHF | TGTGCCAGCAGCTCCCCCACAGGGATCAATCAGCCCCAGCATTTT
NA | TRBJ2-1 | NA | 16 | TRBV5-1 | CASSLSGPTPYNEQFF | TGCGCCAGCAGCTTGTCTGGGCCCACCCCCTACAATGAGCAGTTCTTC
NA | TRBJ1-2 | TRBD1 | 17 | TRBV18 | CASSRFSLTGGDYGYTF | TGTGCCAGCTCACGGTTTTCCCTGACAGGGGGGGACTATGGCTACACCTTC
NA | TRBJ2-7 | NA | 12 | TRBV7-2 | CASSLVRDEQYF | TGTGCCAGCAGCTTAGTCAGGGACGAGCAGTACTTC
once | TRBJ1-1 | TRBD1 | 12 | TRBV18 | CASSPPDRAAFF | TGTGCCAGCTCACCACCGGACAGGGCGGCTTTCTTT
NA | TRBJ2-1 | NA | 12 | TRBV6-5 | CASSPRRNEQFF | TGTGCCAGCAGTCCGAGGAGAAATGAGCAGTTCTTC
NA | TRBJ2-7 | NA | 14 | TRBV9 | CASSVGLGSGEQYF | TGTGCCAGCAGCGTGGGGTTGGGCTCGGGGGAGCAGTACTTC
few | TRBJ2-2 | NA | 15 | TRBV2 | CASSRRARDTGELFF | TGTGCCAGCAGTCGGAGGGCCAGGGACACCGGGGAGCTGTTTTTT
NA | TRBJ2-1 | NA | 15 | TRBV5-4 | CASSLDQGTYNEQFF | TGTGCCAGCAGCTTGGATCAGGGCACCTACAATGAGCAGTTCTTC
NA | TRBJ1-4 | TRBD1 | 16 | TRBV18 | CASSQGQVATNEKLFF | TGTGCCAGCTCCCAAGGACAGGTTGCAACTAATGAAAAACTGTTTTTT
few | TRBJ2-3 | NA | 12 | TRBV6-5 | CASRTDSATQYF | TGTGCCAGCAGAACCGACAGCGCCACGCAGTATTTT
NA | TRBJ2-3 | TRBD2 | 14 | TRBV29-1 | CSVELGRGTDTQYF | TGCAGCGTTGAACTGGGGAGGGGCACAGATACGCAGTATTTT
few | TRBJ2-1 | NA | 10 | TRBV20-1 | CSCSGNEQFF | TGCAGTTGTTCGGGCAATGAGCAGTTCTTC
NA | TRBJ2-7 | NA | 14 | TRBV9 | CASSASSAAYEQYF | TGTGCCAGCAGCGCGAGTAGCGCGGCCTACGAGCAGTACTTC
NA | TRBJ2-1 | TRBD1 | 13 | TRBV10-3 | CAISYRGLGEQFF | TGTGCCATCAGTTACAGGGGGCTTGGCGAGCAGTTCTTC
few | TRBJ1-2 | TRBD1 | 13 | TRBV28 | CASSTPGQGGYTF | TGTGCCAGCAGTACCCCCGGACAGGGCGGCTACACCTTC
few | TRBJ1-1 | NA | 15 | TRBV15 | CATSSWGDGGGEAFF | TGTGCCACCAGCAGTTGGGGGGATGGGGGAGGTGAAGCTTTCTTT